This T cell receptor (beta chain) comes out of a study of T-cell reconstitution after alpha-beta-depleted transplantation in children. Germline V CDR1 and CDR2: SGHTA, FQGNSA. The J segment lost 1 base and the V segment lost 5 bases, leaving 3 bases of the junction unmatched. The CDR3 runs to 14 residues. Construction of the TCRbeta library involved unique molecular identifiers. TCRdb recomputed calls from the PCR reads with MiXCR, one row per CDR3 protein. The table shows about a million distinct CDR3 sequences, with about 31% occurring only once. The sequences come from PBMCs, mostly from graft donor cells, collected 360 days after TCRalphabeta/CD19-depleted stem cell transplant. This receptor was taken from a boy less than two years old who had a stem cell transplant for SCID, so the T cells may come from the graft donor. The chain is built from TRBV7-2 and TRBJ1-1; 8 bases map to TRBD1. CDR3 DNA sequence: TGTGCCAGCAGCCGGGACAGGTGGAACACTGAAGCTTTCTTT. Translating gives CASSRDRWNTEAFF. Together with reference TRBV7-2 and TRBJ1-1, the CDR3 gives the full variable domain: GAGVSQSPSNKVTEKGKDVELRCDPISGHTALYWYRQSLGQGLEFLIYFQGNSAPDKSGLPSDRFSAERTGGSVSTLTIQRTQQEDSAVYLCASSRDRWNTEAFFGQGTRLTVV.